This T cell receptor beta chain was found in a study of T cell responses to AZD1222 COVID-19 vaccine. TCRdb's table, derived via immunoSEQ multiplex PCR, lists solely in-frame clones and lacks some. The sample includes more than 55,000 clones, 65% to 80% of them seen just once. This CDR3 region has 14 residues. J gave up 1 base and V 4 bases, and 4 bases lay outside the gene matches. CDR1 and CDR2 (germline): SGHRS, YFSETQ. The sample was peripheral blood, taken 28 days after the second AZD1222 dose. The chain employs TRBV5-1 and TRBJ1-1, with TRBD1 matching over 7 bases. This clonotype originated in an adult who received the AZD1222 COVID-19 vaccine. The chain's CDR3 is CASSPGTANTEAFF. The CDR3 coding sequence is TGCGCCAGCAGCCCAGGGACAGCGAACACTGAAGCTTTCTTT.